This TCR beta chain was found in a study of T-cell memory formation after mild COVID-19. In TCRdb, the 5' RACE reads were re-called with MiXCR into one record per CDR3 protein. The data show around 100,000 distinct CDR3 sequences, over 20% seen once. The CDR3 runs to 16 residues. Between the trimmed V and J ends, which lost 1 base and 10 bases, there was a span of 18 bases. CDR1 is SGHRS, CDR2 YFSETQ, per germline. Regarding the study as a whole: Confirmation of SARS-CoV-2 specificity was lacking for second-wave clones peaking day 37.

This clonotype was seen a handful of times. Its antigen remains unknown. Material: PBMCs or a T cell subset sorted from them (not recorded which). The chain combines TRBV5-1 with TRBJ1-6; D remains unclear. The sequence was obtained from a man between 18 and 29 years old who had mild COVID-19 (a few samples of this study predate the infection). Cell type and time point are not known. The CDR3, as DNA: TGCGCCAGCAGCTTGAATTTCGTTGAGTTAGGATCACCCCTCCACTTT. As protein: CASSLNFVELGSPLHF.